These 27 T cell receptor beta chains originate from one sample sequenced in a study of blood T cells in healthy people across ages. Primers used in a second PCR of roughly 6 to 11 cycles were a sample-barcoded 5' primer and a J-beta primer mix. TCRdb re-derived calls from the 5' RACE reads in MiXCR, one entry per CDR3 protein. The sample holds 800,000 to 950,000 distinct CDR3 sequences; almost 30% are singletons and the top ten take 10% to 13%. These same records also appear under a second study, on T cells of mothers and their children.

Sequencing was performed on blood. Receptor source: a woman aged 40 to 50 in good health.

V usage is TRBV7-2 and J usage is TRBJ2-1; 11 bases align to TRBD2. CDR1 is SGHTA and CDR2 is FQGNSA in the germline V gene. Germline trimming cut 0 bases from V and 7 bases from J; bases unmatched to any gene: 2. There are 15 residues in the CDR3. The CDR3: CASSLAPSGGNEQFF. For the CDR3, the DNA is TGTGCCAGCAGCTTAGCTCCTAGCGGGGGGAATGAGCAGTTCTTC.

In regard to this clonotype: At one of its ends the junction is not consistent with the germline gene, which may arise from a read error. The rearrangement joins TRBV7-2 to TRBJ1-2; 8 nucleotides align to TRBD1. The CDR3 is 14 amino acids. Germline CDR1 and CDR2: SGHTA and FQGNSA. CDR3 sequence: CASSPDRVNYGHTF. The CDR3 DNA sequence: TGTGCCAGCAGCCCGGACAGGGTTAACTATGGCCACACCTTC.

The chain is built from TRBV4-1 and TRBJ1-1, with D hard to call. Trimming removed 6 bases from V and 7 bases from J, with 12 bases in between. The CDR3 runs 12 residues. From germline, CDR1 is MGHRA and CDR2 YSYEKL. The CDR3 is CASRQLLGEAFF. As DNA, the CDR3 is TGCGCCAGCAGACAGTTGTTGGGTGAAGCTTTCTTT.

This chain links TRBV7-2 with TRBJ2-2; a weak D match, TRBD1 (6 bases). The ends were cut back, 5 bases at V and 7 bases at J, with 23 bases in the middle. CDR1 is SGHTA, CDR2 FQGNSA, per germline. This CDR3 contains 17 residues. CDR3 nucleotides: TGTGCCAGCAGCACGCAACCCACAGGGTGGAGAAGCGGGGAGCTGTTTTTT. It specifies CASSTQPTGWRSGELFF.

In this sample, this clonotype turned up many times. This chain uses TRBV20-1 with TRBJ2-1; the D call may be TRBD1 or TRBD2 (7 bases each). The CDR3 is 16 residues long. Trimming pared 3 bases from V and 5 bases from J, leaving 20 bases between. The germline CDR1 and CDR2 sequences are DFQATT and SNEGSKA (reference sequence). In DNA, the CDR3 is TGCAGTGCTAGGGGGGGAGGGACAGCCATAAACAATGAGCAGTTCTTC. The encoded protein is CSARGGGTAINNEQFF.

This clonotype was detected many times. The chain carries TRBV7-2 and TRBJ2-5; TRBD1 matches 10 bases. The CDR3 has 15 amino acids. V shed 2 bases and J 3 bases; nucleotides not matched to a gene: 3. CDR1 is SGHTA, CDR2 FQGNSA, per germline. As DNA, the CDR3 is TGTGCCAGCAGCTTACGGGGGACAGGGGAAGAGACCCAGTACTTC. The encoded protein is CASSLRGTGEETQYF.

This clonotype appeared a few times. Here the CDR3 DNA reads TGTGCCAGCTCACCGACGGTCCCCAAAGAGACCCAGTACTTC. This sequence encodes CASSPTVPKETQYF. The chain combines TRBV18 with TRBJ2-5; no reliable D call. The V and J ends lost 3 bases and 3 bases respectively, with 11 bases between them. This CDR3 has 14 amino acids. Per germline, CDR1 KGHSH and CDR2 LQKENI. The variable domain in full, with the rest retrieved from reference TRBV18 and TRBJ2-5, is NAGVMQNPRHLVRRRGQEARLRCSPMKGHSHVYWYRQLPEEGLKFMVYLQKENIIDESGMPKERFSAEFPKEGPSILRIQQVVRGDSAAYFCASSPTVPKETQYFGPGTRLLVL.

In this sample, this clonotype turned up a few times. The J gene is TRBJ2-3, the V gene TRBV9; 9 positions match TRBD2. The CDR3 runs 19 residues. The germline V gene has CDR1 SGDLS and CDR2 YYNGEE. V shed 0 bases, J shed 5 bases, and the junction held 16 bases outside the gene matches. This CDR3 reads CASSVATRRAGGHGDTQYF. CDR3 coding DNA: TGTGCCAGCAGCGTAGCCACCCGGCGTGCGGGGGGGCATGGAGATACGCAGTATTTT.

The V call is TRBV2, the J call TRBJ2-3; no firm D call. This CDR3 spans 14 amino acids. Germline loops: CDR1 SNHLY, CDR2 FYNNEI. Trimming pared 0 bases from V and 8 bases from J, leaving 12 bases between. The CDR3 DNA reads TGTGCCAGCAGTGAAGCGACCCGGGTACTTACGCAGTATTTT. It encodes CASSEATRVLTQYF.

This chain joins TRBV5-1 and TRBJ2-3; 7 bases agree with TRBD2. Germline V gives CDR1 SGHRS, CDR2 YFSETQ. Unmatched junction bases numbered 4, after V lost 3 bases and J lost 0 bases. This CDR3 contains 15 residues. The CDR3 DNA is TGCGCCAGCAGCTCCGGGGGGACTAGCACAGATACGCAGTATTTT. Translated: CASSSGGTSTDTQYF.

The J gene is TRBJ2-7, the V gene TRBV6-2 or TRBV6-3; the match to TRBD2 covers 7 bases. The CDR3 covers 14 residues. From germline, CDR1 is MNHEY and CDR2 SVGEGT. The trim removed 6 bases at V and 2 bases at J, leaving 7 bases unmatched. Here the CDR3 reads CASSGSGVTYEQYF. CDR3 in DNA: TGTGCCAGCAGCGGAAGCGGGGTCACCTACGAGCAGTACTTC.

This clonotype was picked up many times. J is TRBJ2-4 and V is TRBV27; 9 positions match TRBD2. J lost 3 bases, V lost 2 bases, and 5 bases had no gene match. CDR3 length equals 16 residues. CDR1 and CDR2 from the germline V gene are MNHEY and SMNVEV (reference sequence). CDR3 bases: TGTGCCAGCAGTTTACAGGGCGGGGGGGACAAAAACATTCAGTACTTC. Translation gives CASSLQGGGDKNIQYF.

The genes are TRBV7-6 and TRBJ1-1, with D tentatively TRBD1 (6 bases). Germline CDR1 SGHVS, CDR2 FNYEAQ. This CDR3 comprises 18 residues. The ends were cut back, 5 bases at V and 1 base at J, with 23 bases in the middle. This chain's CDR3 is CASSRPLCRGARNTEAFF. The CDR3 DNA follows: TGTGCCAGCAGCCGACCCCTATGTCGGGGGGCGCGGAACACTGAAGCTTTCTTT.

This clonotype was seen a handful of times. The junction departs from germline at one end; a sequencing error may be responsible. The chain employs TRBV7-3 and TRBJ2-1; TRBD2 agrees at 9 bases. The length of the CDR3 is 16 residues. Per the germline V gene, CDR1 is SGHTA and CDR2 is FQGTGA. In DNA form, the CDR3 reads TGTGCCAGCAGCTTGCGCGGGGGGGGTGGGAACAATGGGCAGTTCTTC. Protein: CASSLRGGGGNNGQFF.

This clonotype was seen ten or more times. The chain couples TRBV5-1 to TRBJ2-7; D is perhaps TRBD2 (6 bases). The CDR3 sequence is 16 residues long. The germline V gene has CDR1 SGHRS and CDR2 YFSETQ. V lost 8 bases to trimming and J lost 1 base, with 22 bases between them. The CDR3 region has the DNA TGCGCCAGTCGGTCCGTTGGGACTCAGATTTCCTACGAGCAGTACTTC. Translated: CASRSVGTQISYEQYF.

The genes are TRBV12-3 or TRBV12-4 and TRBJ2-7; the match to TRBD2 covers 10 bases. This CDR3 spans 13 amino acids. Trimming at V came to 8 bases and at J to 6 bases, leaving 7 bases not matched to a gene. CDR3 DNA: TGTGCCAGCCGAAGCGGGGGGGCAGGCGAGCAGTACTTC. Protein: CASRSGGAGEQYF.

This clonotype was counted at least ten times. The J gene is TRBJ2-5, the V gene TRBV28, with TRBD2 matching 11 bases. Per germline, CDR1 MDHEN and CDR2 SYDVKM. V was pared by 2 bases and J by 1 base, with 18 bases of the junction left unmatched. CDR3 length: 21 amino acids. CDR3 sequence (DNA): TGTGCCAGCAGTTTACAGATGCCCGGACAGGGGCTAGCGGGGGGCCAAGAGACCCAGTACTTC. Translating gives CASSLQMPGQGLAGGQETQYF.

The V gene is TRBV20-1, the J gene TRBJ2-7; D is undetermined. Trimming took off 4 bases at V and 7 bases at J, with 8 bases between the two ends. CDR3 length equals 10 residues. Germline CDR1 DFQATT, CDR2 SNEGSKA (reference sequence). CDR3 residues: CSATRNEQYF. The CDR3 DNA reads TGCAGTGCTACGAGAAATGAGCAGTACTTC.

V usage is TRBV6-4 and J usage is TRBJ2-3; 7 bases are a match to TRBD2. This CDR3 region has 15 residues. Germline V gene lookup returns CDR1 MRHNA and CDR2 SNTAGT. V lost 8 bases, J lost 1 base, and 9 bases stayed unmatched. This CDR3 reads CASADSAGGTDTQYF. CDR3 nucleotide sequence: TGTGCCAGCGCGGACTCGGCGGGGGGCACAGATACGCAGTATTTT.

This clonotype came up a few times. The chain joins TRBV7-9 to TRBJ1-2, with D unclear. The CDR3 is 13 residues long. The V gene's germline CDR1 is SEHNR and CDR2 FQNEAQ (reference sequence). Trimming removed 3 bases from V and 8 bases from J, with 13 bases in between. The CDR3 sequence is CASSLDHLGGYTF. CDR3 sequence (DNA): TGTGCCAGCAGCTTGGATCACTTGGGGGGCTACACCTTC.

There are many counts of this clonotype. The rearrangement links TRBV6-2 or TRBV6-3 to TRBJ2-6; TRBD2 matches 12 bases. With V trimmed by 0 bases and J by 0 bases, 3 bases remained unmatched. The V gene's germline CDR1 is MNHEY and CDR2 SVGEGT. The CDR3 is 19 residues long. In DNA, the CDR3 is TGTGCCAGCAGTTACTCGACTAGCGGGGGATACTCTGGGGCCAACGTCCTGACTTTC. Protein sequence: CASSYSTSGGYSGANVLTF.

The chain employs TRBV29-1 and TRBJ1-1; TRBD1 agrees at 8 bases. V dropped 8 bases and J dropped 5; count of bases not matched to a gene: 10. Germline V gene sequence: CDR1 SQVTM, CDR2 ANQGSEA. This CDR3 has 13 residues. The CDR3 protein is CSPDRVGETEAFF. The CDR3 DNA sequence: TGCAGCCCGGACAGGGTGGGGGAAACTGAAGCTTTCTTT.

V usage is TRBV12-3 or TRBV12-4 and J usage is TRBJ1-2; D not resolved. This CDR3 region has 13 residues. Trimming cost V 3 bases and J 7 bases, with 12 bases left between them. The CDR3 reads CASSLELIRGYTF. The CDR3, as DNA: TGTGCCAGCAGTTTGGAGCTAATCCGTGGCTACACCTTC.

V is TRBV7-2 and J is TRBJ2-5; the D is unclear. This CDR3 comprises 14 residues. V was clipped by 4 bases and J by 4 bases, with 13 bases between them. Germline CDR1 SGHTA, CDR2 FQGNSA. Written as DNA, the CDR3 is TGTGCCAGCAGCTCTTCCGGCAGGCGAGAGACCCAGTACTTC. The encoded protein is CASSSSGRRETQYF.

This clonotype was recorded at least ten times. The CDR3 protein is CASSLQKNQPQHF. For the CDR3, the DNA is TGTGCCAGCAGCCTGCAGAAAAATCAGCCCCAGCATTTT. The rearrangement links TRBV7-2 to TRBJ1-5, with D unresolved. The CDR3 spans 13 residues. Germline assignment: CDR1 SGHTA and CDR2 FQGNSA. V was clipped by 5 bases and J by 4 bases, with 9 bases between them.

This chain links TRBV12-3 or TRBV12-4 with TRBJ1-4; unclear D gene. The CDR3 extends over 15 amino acids. V lost 2 bases, J lost 4 bases, and 11 bases lay in between. Here the CDR3 reads CASSLKGTGNEKLFF. Written as DNA, the CDR3 is TGTGCCAGCAGTTTAAAAGGAACGGGTAATGAAAAACTGTTTTTT.

This clonotype was detected a few times. The chain is built from TRBV7-9 and TRBJ1-4, with D unresolved. Trimming cost V 1 base and J 0 bases, with 15 bases left between them. The V gene's germline CDR1 is SEHNR and CDR2 FQNEAQ (reference sequence). CDR3 length: 18 amino acids. The CDR3 loop reads CASSLVAVRLTTNEKLFF. DNA of the CDR3: TGTGCCAGCAGCTTAGTTGCGGTCAGACTTACAACTAATGAAAAACTGTTTTTT.